This TCR beta chain is from a study of cytomegalovirus exposure and HLA in healthy donors. The CDR3 spans 16 residues. Germline V gene data show CDR1 as LGHNA and CDR2 as YSLEER. J gave up 4 bases and V 8 bases, and 13 bases lay outside the gene matches. The PCR had 60 Vbeta and 13 Jbeta primers. TCRdb keeps only in-frame clones here, not all; method: immunoSEQ multiplex PCR. The sample holds around 170,000 clones, more than 75% seen once. This clonotype originated in a woman under 40 in good health and CMV-seropositive. The chain has TRBV4-3 and TRBJ2-1, with TRBD2 matching 8 bases. The sample was PBMCs. CDR3: CASSGSPGGHYNEQFF. The CDR3 nucleotides read TGCGCCAGCTCCGGATCGCCGGGGGGGCATTACAATGAGCAGTTCTTC.